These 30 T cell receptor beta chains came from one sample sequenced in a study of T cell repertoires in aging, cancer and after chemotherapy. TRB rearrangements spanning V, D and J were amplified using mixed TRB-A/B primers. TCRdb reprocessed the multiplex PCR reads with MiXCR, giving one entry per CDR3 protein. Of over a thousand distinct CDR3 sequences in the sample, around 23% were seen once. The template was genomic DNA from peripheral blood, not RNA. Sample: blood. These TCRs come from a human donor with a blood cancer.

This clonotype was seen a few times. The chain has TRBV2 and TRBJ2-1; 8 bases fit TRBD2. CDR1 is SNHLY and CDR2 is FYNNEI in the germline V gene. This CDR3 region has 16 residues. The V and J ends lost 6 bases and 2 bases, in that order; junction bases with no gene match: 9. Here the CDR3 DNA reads TGTGCCAGCAGACGGGAGGGCTCCCCCGCCTACAATGAGCAGTTCTTC. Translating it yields CASRREGSPAYNEQFF.

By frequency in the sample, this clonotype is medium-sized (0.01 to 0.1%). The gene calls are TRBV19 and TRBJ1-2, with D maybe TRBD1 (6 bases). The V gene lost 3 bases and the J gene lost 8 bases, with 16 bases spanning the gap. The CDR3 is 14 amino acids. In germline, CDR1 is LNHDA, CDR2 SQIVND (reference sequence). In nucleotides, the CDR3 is TGTGCCAGTAGTATTGGGGGCGTCGCGAGGGGCTACACCTTC. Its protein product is CASSIGGVARGYTF.

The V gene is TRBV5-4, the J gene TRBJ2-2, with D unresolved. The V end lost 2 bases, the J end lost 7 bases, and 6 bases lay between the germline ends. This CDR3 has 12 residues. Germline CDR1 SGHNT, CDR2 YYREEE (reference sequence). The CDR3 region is CASSFWVGELFF. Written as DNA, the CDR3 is TGTGCCAGCAGCTTCTGGGTCGGGGAGCTGTTTTTT.

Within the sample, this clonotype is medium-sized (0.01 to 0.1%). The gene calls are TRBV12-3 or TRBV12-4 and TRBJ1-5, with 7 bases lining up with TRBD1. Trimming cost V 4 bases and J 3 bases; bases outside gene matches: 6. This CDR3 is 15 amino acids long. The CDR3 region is CASSWTTGLNQPQHF. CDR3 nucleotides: TGTGCCAGCAGTTGGACGACAGGGCTCAATCAGCCCCAGCATTTT.

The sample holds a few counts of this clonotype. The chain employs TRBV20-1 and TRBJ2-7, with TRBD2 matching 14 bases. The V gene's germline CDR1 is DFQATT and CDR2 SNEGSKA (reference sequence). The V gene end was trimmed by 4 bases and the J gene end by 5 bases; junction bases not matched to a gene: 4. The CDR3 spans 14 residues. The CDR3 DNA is TGCAGTGCTACCGGGACTAGCGGGAGAGACGAGCAGTACGTC. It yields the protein CSATGTSGRDEQYV.

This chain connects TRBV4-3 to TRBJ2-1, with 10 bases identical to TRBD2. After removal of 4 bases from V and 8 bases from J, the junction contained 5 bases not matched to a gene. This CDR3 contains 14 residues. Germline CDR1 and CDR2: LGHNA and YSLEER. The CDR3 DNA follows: TGCGCCAGCAGCCGAAGCGGGAGGGCCGATGAGCAGTTCTTC. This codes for CASSRSGRADEQFF.

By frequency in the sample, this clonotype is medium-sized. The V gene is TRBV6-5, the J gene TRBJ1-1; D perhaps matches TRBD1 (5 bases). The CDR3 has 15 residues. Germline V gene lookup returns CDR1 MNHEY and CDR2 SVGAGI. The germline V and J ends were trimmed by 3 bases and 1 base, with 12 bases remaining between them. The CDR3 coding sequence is TGTGCCAGCAGTTATTGGGGCAGCAGGAACACTGAAGCTTTCTTT. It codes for CASSYWGSRNTEAFF.

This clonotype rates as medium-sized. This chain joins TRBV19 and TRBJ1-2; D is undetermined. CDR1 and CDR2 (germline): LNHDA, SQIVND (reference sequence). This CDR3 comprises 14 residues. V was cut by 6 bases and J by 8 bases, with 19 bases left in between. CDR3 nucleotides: TGTGCCAGTAGCCTTCCGCCGGGGATCGAGGGCTACACCTTC. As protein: CASSLPPGIEGYTF.

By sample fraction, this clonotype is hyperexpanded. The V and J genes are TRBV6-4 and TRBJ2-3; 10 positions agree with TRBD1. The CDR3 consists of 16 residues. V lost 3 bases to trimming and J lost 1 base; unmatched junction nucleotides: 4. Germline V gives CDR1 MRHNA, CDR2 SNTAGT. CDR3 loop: CASSEEGTGGTDTQYF. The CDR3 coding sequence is TGTGCCAGCAGTGAGGAGGGGACAGGGGGCACAGATACGCAGTATTTT.

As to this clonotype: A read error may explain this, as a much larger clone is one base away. This CDR3 is CASSQDPPSLTKNIQYF. The CDR3 DNA sequence: TGCGCCAGCAGCCAAGACCCTCCCAGTCTAACCAAAAACATTCAGTACTTC. The chain joins TRBV4-3 to TRBJ2-4; unclear D gene. Germline CDR1 and CDR2: LGHNA and YSLEER. V lost 0 bases, J lost 2 bases, and 14 bases lay in between. The CDR3 has 17 residues.

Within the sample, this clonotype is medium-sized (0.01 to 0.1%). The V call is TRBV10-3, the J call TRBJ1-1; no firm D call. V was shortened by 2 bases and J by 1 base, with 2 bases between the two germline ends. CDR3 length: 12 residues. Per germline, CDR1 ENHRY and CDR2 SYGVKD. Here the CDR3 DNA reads TGTGCCATCAGTGAGCAGAACACTGAAGCTTTCTTT. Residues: CAISEQNTEAFF.

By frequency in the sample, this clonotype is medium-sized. DNA for the CDR3: TGTGCCAGCACCTCAAAGGGGCTAGCGGCAGATACGCAGTATTTT. Translation: CASTSKGLAADTQYF. The chain uses TRBV7-2 and TRBJ2-3; 7 nucleotides line up with TRBD2. The CDR3 spans 15 residues. V shed 7 bases, J shed 4 bases, and the junction held 11 bases outside the gene matches. From germline, CDR1 is SGHTA and CDR2 FQGNSA. The whole variable domain, filled in from reference TRBV7-2 and TRBJ2-3, reads GAGVSQSPSNKVTEKGKDVELRCDPISGHTALYWYRQSLGQGLEFLIYFQGNSAPDKSGLPSDRFSAERTGGSVSTLTIQRTQQEDSAVYLCASTSKGLAADTQYFGPGTRLTVL.

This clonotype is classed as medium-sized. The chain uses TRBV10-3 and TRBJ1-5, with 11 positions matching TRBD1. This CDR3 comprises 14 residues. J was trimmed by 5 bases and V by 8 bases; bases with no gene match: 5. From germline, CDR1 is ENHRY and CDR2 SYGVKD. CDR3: CAIGTGGRDQPQHF. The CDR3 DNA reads TGTGCCATCGGGACAGGGGGTCGCGATCAGCCCCAGCATTTT.

CDR3 bases: TGTGCCAGCAGTGGTACAGGGCAGGACATTCAGTACTTC. It yields the protein CASSGTGQDIQYF. The rearrangement uses TRBV27 and TRBJ2-4; D may be TRBD1 (6 bases). Germline-derived CDR1 and CDR2 are MNHEY and SMNVEV (reference sequence). Deletions cut 5 bases from V and 8 bases from J, with 13 bases between. This CDR3 has 13 residues.

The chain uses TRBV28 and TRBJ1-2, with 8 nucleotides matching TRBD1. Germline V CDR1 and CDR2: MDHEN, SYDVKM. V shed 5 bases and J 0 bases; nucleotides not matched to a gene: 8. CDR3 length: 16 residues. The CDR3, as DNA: TGTGCCAGCAGTCCCGGACAGGGCCAAACTAACTATGGCTACACCTTC. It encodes CASSPGQGQTNYGYTF.

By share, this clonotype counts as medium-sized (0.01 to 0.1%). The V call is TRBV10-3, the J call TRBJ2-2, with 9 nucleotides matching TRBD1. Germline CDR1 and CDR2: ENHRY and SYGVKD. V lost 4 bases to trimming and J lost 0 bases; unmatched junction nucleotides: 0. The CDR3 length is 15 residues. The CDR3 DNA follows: TGTGCCATCAGTGGACAGGGGGCGAACACCGGGGAGCTGTTTTTT. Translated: CAISGQGANTGELFF.

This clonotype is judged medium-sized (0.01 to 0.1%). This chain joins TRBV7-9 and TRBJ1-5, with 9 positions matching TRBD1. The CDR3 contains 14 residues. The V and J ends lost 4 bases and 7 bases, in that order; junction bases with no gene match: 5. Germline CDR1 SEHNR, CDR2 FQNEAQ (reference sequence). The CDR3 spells CASSSDRGGQPQHF. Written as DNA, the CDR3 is TGTGCCAGCAGCTCGGACAGGGGAGGACAGCCCCAGCATTTT.

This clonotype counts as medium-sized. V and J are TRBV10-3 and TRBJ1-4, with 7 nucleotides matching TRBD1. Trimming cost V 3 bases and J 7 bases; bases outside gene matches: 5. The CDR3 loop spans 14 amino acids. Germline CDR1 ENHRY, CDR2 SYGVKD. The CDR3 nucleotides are TGTGCCATCAGTGATGAGGGGGCCGGTGAAAAACTGTTTTTT. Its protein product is CAISDEGAGEKLFF.

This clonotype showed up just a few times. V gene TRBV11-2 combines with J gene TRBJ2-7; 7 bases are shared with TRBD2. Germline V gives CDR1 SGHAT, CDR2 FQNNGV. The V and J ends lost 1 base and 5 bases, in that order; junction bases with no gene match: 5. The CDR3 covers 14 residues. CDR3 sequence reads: CASSLAGGRDEQYV. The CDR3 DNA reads TGTGCCAGCAGCTTAGCGGGAGGAAGGGACGAGCAGTACGTC.

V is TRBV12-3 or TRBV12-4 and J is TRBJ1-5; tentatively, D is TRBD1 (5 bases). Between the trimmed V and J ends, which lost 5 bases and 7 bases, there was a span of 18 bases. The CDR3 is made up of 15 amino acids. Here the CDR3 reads CASSLEGGGHQPQHF. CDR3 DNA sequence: TGTGCCAGCAGTCTAGAGGGCGGGGGTCACCAGCCCCAGCATTTT.

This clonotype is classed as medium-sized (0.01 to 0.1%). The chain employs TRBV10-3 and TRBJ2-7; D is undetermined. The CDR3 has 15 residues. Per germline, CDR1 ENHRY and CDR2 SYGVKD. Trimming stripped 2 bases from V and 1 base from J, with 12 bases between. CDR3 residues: CAISEGSPQSYEQYF. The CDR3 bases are TGTGCCATCAGTGAGGGAAGCCCTCAATCCTACGAGCAGTACTTC.

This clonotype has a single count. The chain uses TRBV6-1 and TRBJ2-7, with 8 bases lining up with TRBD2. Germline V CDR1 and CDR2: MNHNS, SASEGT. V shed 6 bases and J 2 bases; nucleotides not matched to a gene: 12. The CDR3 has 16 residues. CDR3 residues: CASSLEGSGRTYEQYV. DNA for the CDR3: TGTGCCAGCAGCTTAGAGGGGAGCGGGAGAACCTACGAGCAGTACGTC.

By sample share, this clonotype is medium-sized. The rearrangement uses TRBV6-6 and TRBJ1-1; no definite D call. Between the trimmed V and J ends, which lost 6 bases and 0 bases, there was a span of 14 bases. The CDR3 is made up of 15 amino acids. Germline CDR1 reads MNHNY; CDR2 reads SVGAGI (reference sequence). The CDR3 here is CASSLPGGLNTEAFF. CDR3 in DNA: TGTGCCAGCAGCCTTCCCGGTGGTTTGAACACTGAAGCTTTCTTT.

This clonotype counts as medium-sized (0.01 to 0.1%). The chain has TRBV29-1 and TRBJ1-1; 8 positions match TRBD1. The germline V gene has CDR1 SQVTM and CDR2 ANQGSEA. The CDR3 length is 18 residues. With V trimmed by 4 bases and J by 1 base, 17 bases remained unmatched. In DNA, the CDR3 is TGCAGCGTTGCAGGGACAGGTTACTCCGACCCTAGGAACACTGAAGCTTTCTTT. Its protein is CSVAGTGYSDPRNTEAFF.

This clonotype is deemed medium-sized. In DNA form, the CDR3 reads TGTGCCATCAGTGAGACGACGACAGGGTATTCACCCCTCCACTTT. Translating it yields CAISETTTGYSPLHF. V gene TRBV10-3 combines with J gene TRBJ1-6, with 7 bases identical to TRBD1. The CDR3 spans 15 residues. The germline V gene encodes CDR1 ENHRY and CDR2 SYGVKD. Trimming took 2 bases from V and 8 from J; bases not matched to a gene: 6.

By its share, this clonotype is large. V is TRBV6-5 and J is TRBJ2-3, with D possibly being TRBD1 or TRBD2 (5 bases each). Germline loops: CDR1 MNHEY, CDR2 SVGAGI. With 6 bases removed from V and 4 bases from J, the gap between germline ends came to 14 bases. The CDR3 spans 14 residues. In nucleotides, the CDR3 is TGTGCCAGCAGGGGGGACCGTGTCCCAGATACGCAGTATTTT. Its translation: CASRGDRVPDTQYF.

This CDR3 reads CASSRGTGLSEQYF. CDR3 DNA: TGTGCCAGCAGCAGAGGGACAGGTCTGAGCGAGCAGTACTTC. J is TRBJ2-7 and V is TRBV7-7, with 8 bases aligning to TRBD1. The CDR3 totals 14 residues. Germline-derived CDR1 and CDR2 are SSHAT and FNYEAQ (reference sequence). The V and J ends lost 5 bases and 6 bases, in that order; junction bases with no gene match: 9.

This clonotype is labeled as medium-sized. CDR3 nucleotide sequence: TGTGCCAGCAGCCTTGGACTAGCGGGAGGGAGGCAAGAGACCCAGTACTTC. Amino acids: CASSLGLAGGRQETQYF. The rearrangement links TRBV14 to TRBJ2-5, with 15 bases aligning to TRBD2. V was pared by 4 bases and J by 2 bases, with 5 bases of the junction left unmatched. Germline V gives CDR1 SGHDN, CDR2 FVKESK. The CDR3 length is 17 residues.

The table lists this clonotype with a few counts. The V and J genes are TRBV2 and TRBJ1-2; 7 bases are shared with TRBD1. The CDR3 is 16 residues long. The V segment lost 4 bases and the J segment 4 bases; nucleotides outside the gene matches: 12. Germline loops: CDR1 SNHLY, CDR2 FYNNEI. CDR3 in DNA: TGTGCCAGCAGTGTCGACCGGGACAGAGCCCTCTATGGCTACACCTTC. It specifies CASSVDRDRALYGYTF.

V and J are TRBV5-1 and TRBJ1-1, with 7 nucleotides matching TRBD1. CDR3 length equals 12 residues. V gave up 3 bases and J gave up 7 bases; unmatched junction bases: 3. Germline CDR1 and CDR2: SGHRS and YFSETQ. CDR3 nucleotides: TGCGCCAGCAGCTCGACAGGGTTTGAAGCTTTCTTT. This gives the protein CASSSTGFEAFF.